Listed below are T cell receptor beta chains from one sample, sequenced in a study of cytomegalovirus exposure and HLA in healthy donors. This table comes from immunoSEQ multiplex PCR, and its TCRdb copy is limited to in-frame clones, with some not included. The sample carries roughly 77,000 clones, about three quarters recorded once. The sample consisted of PBMCs. Receptors originate from a man aged 35 to 55 in good health and CMV-seronegative. The CDR3 runs from the conserved cysteine through the conserved F or W.

TRBJ2-3	TRBV10-2	CASSVASGTDTQYF
TRBJ1-1	TRBV19	CASSQGHTEAFF
TRBJ2-7	TRBV28	CASTPGLGPYEQYF
TRBJ2-7	TRBV4-2	CASSQDETSGYYEQYF
TRBJ2-5	TRBV19	CASSIDRRETQYF
TRBJ2-7	TRBV2	CASSTYEQYF
TRBJ2-1	TRBV9	CASSGQGTYNEQFF
TRBJ1-4	TRBV7-6	CASSRTGGSEKLFF
TRBJ2-1	TRBV9	CASSSTSGRANEQFF
TRBJ2-3	TRBV5-1	CASSFVTGLGTDTQYF
TRBJ2-1	TRBV4-3	CASSQSLNSYNEQFF
TRBJ2-7	TRBV25-1	CASSGGEVGQPYEQYF
TRBJ2-7	TRBV7-8	CASSLLSGTRYEQYF
TRBJ2-2	TRBV19	CASRNNRGAAGELFF
TRBJ1-2	TRBV6-1	CASSEVTGGSNYGYTF
TRBJ2-1	TRBV7-8	CASSLYQRVSYNEQFF
TRBJ2-5	TRBV12-5	CASGGWPGETQYF
TRBJ2-7	TRBV7-6	CASSYLAGKAYEQYF
TRBJ2-2	TRBV30	CACGGSVNTGELFF
TRBJ2-3	TRBV4-3	CASSLGLAGTSTDTQYF
TRBJ2-7	TRBV4-3	CASSQVAGAEQYF
TRBJ1-2	TRBV19	CASSTWTAEPSNYGYTF
TRBJ1-5	TRBV27	CASSFGAGVQPQHF
TRBJ2-5	TRBV5-4	CASSLRLAPRAETQYF
TRBJ1-3	TRBV7-9	CASSPEVAGNTIYF
TRBJ2-1	TRBV27	CASSTTPTRGDEQFF
TRBJ2-2	TRBV10-3	CAIRGFNTGELFF
TRBJ2-1	TRBV20-1	CSARTGEQFF
TRBJ1-2	TRBV7-2	CASIRTGGIAGYTF
TRBJ2-4	TRBV29-1	CSVEGGTSGRAKNIQYF
TRBJ1-2	TRBV5-4	CASSLGQGASYGYTF
TRBJ1-1	TRBV5-5	CASSFFWNTEAFF
TRBJ1-1	TRBV6-1	CASSKDRDVAFF
TRBJ1-2	TRBV2	CASRALGYTF
TRBJ2-3	TRBV9	CASSIKTAWGTDTQYF
TRBJ1-1	TRBV5-6	CASSLNRVTEAFF
NA	TRBV4-2	CASSQDPRPYEQYF
TRBJ2-3	TRBV30	CASQDSPQAQYF
TRBJ2-7	TRBV6-1	CASSPGQSYEQYF
TRBJ2-1	TRBV9	CASSVAGEGLEQFF
TRBJ1-2	TRBV5-8	CASSLVWATYGYTF
TRBJ2-5	TRBV5-4	CASSLLAGEGETQYF
TRBJ2-2	TRBV6-6	CASSYGLAGERGELFF
NA	TRBV2	CASGSNYEQYF
TRBJ2-3	TRBV15	CATSSRQGGGTDTQYF
TRBJ2-7	TRBV7-2	CASSLSGATYEQYF
TRBJ2-5	TRBV7-9	CASDGSAGHGETQYF
TRBJ2-2	TRBV29-1	CSVVLAGGPTGELFF
TRBJ2-6	TRBV29-1	CSVRNSEANVLTF
TRBJ2-7	TRBV28	CASSSPLGTTKGTGF
TRBJ2-4	TRBV7-6	CASSSGLGDIQYF